This T cell receptor (beta chain) was found in a study of cytomegalovirus exposure and HLA in healthy donors. The PCR used 60 Vbeta and 13 Jbeta primers. The data were produced by immunoSEQ multiplex PCR, yet TCRdb's version contains in-frame clones alone and is incomplete. The sample has about 130,000 clones, about 77% seen once. Trimming left V 5 bases short and J 2 bases short, with 15 bases between. The CDR3 consists of 16 residues. Germline loops: CDR1 SEHNR, CDR2 FQNEAQ (reference sequence). This receptor was identified in a woman in her forties in good health and CMV-seronegative. The chain combines TRBV7-9 with TRBJ2-2; possibly TRBD2 for D (5 bases). The sequencing sample was made of PBMCs. CDR3 protein: CASSPSGLRNTGELFF. CDR3 bases: TGTGCCAGCAGCCCGAGCGGATTAAGAAACACCGGGGAGCTGTTTTTT. Full variable domain (remainder filled in from reference TRBV7-9 and TRBJ2-2): DTGVSQNPRHKITKRGQNVTFRCDPISEHNRLYWYRQTLGQGPEFLTYFQNEAQLEKSRLLSDRFSAERPKGSFSTLEIQRTEQGDSAMYLCASSPSGLRNTGELFFGEGSRLTVL.